This T cell receptor beta chain was captured by sequencing in a study of blood T cell repertoires in COVID-19. The sample holds one count of this clone. Study processing details: For nucleated cells, counts were estimated from reference gene primer amplification. Clones were read by immunoSEQ multiplex PCR, and TCRdb kept only the in-frame ones, dropping some. The V and J calls and the clone size are those of that table, but D and trimming were determined from the DNA. The sample has 210,000 or so clones; approximately 80% are singletons. The germline V gene has CDR1 LGHDT and CDR2 YNNKEL (reference sequence). The junction had 9 bases not matched to a gene; V was cut back by 4 bases and J by 6 bases. CDR3 size: 15 residues.

The sample taken for sequencing was peripheral blood. This sequence originates from a woman over 75 with active or convalescent COVID-19. V usage is TRBV3-1 (or the pseudogene TRBV3-2) and J usage is TRBJ1-1; 9 positions agree with TRBD1. The DNA of the CDR3 is TGTGCCAGCAGCCGGCGGACAGGGGTGTCAGCTGAAGCTTTCTTT. It specifies CASSRRTGVSAEAFF.